Listed here is a single TCR beta chain. How the authors handled the data: Amplification with reference gene primers provided the estimates of nucleated cell counts. TCRdb keeps only in-frame clones here, not all; method: immunoSEQ multiplex PCR. The D gene and trimming were derived from the DNA, and the V and J assignments and clone size from that table. In the table there are about 280,000 clones, roughly 91% of which are singletons. Germline V CDR1 and CDR2: MDHEN, SYDVKM. This CDR3 has 16 residues. The V gene end was trimmed by 5 bases and the J gene end by 8 bases; junction bases not matched to a gene: 13. The sample originates from a study of blood T cell repertoires in COVID-19. As for the study in general: Samples came from the United States, Italy and Spain, spanning acute and convalescent COVID-19. T cells, B-cell-depleted T cells, or PBMCs supplied cDNA or gDNA.

The sequence was collected from a man aged 40-55 years with acute or convalescent COVID-19. The genes are TRBV28 and TRBJ2-4; 9 positions agree with TRBD1. Input material: peripheral blood. In DNA form, the CDR3 reads TGTGCCAGCAGTCAGGATACAACAGGGGGCGGATACATTCAGTACTTC. Translating gives CASSQDTTGGGYIQYF.